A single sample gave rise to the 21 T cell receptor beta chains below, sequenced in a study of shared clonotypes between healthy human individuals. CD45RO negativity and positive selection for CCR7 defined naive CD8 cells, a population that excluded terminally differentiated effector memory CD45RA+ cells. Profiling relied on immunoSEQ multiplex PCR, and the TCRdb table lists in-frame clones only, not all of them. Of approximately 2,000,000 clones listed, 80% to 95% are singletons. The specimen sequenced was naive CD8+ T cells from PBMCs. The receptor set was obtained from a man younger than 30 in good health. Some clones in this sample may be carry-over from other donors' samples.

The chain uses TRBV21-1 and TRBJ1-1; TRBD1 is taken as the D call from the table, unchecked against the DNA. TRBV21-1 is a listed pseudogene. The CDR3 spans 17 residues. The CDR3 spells CASLNCRDRALNTEAFF. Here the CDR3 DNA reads TGTGCCAGCTTGAATTGCCGGGACAGGGCCCTGAACACTGAAGCTTTCTTT.

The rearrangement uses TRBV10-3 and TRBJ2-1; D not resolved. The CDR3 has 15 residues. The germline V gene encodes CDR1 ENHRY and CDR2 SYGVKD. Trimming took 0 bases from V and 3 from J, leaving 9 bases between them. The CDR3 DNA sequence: TGTGCCATCAGTGAGTCGATTATGGGCTACAATGAGCAGTTCTTC. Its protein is CAISESIMGYNEQFF.

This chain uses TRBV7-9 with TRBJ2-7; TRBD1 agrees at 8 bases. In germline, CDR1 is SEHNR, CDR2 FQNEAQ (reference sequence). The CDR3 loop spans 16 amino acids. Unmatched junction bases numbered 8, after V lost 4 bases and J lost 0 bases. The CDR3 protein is CASSYGQGIGSYEQYF. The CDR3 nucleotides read TGTGCCAGCAGCTATGGACAGGGAATCGGCTCCTACGAGCAGTACTTC.

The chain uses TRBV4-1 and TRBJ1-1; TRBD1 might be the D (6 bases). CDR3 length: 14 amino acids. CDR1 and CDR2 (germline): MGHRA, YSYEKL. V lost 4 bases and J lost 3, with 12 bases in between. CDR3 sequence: CASSPLGGDTEAFF. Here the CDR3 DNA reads TGCGCCAGCAGCCCCTTGGGGGGCGACACTGAAGCTTTCTTT.

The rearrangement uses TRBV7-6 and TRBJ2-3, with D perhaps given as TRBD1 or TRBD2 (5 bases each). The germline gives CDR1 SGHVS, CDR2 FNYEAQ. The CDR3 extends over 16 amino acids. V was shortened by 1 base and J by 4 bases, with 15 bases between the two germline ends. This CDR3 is CASSLGPGPAPDTQYF. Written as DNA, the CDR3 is TGTGCCAGCAGCTTAGGACCGGGGCCAGCACCAGATACGCAGTATTTT.

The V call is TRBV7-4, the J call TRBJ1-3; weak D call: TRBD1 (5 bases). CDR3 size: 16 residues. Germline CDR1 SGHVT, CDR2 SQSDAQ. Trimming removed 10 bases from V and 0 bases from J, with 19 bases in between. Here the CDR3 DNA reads TGTGCCACCTTGCTCGGGGCGGAGATCTCTGGAAACACCATATATTTT. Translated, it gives CATLLGAEISGNTIYF.

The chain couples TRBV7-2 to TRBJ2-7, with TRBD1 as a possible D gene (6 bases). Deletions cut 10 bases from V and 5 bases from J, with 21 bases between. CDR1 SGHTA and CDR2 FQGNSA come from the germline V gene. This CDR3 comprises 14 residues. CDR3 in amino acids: CATTRGSGKDEQYF. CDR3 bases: TGTGCCACTACAAGGGGGTCTGGCAAAGACGAGCAGTACTTC.

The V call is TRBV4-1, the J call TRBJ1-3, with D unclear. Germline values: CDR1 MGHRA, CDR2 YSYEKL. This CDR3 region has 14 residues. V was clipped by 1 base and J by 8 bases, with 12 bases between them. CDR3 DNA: TGCGCCAGCAGCCAAGTTGGCTGGGCGGACACCATATATTTT. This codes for CASSQVGWADTIYF.

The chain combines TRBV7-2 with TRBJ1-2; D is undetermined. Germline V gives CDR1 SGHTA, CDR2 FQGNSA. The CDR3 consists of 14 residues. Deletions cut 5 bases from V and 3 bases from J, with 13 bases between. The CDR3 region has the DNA TGTGCCAGCAGCCTCCCCCAGGCTGACTATGGCTACACCTTC. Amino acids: CASSLPQADYGYTF.

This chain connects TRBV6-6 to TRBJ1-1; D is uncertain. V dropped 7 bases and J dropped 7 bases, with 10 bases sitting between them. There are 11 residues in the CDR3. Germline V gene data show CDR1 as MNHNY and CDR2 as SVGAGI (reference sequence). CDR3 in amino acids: CASTSSLEAFF. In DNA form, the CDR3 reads TGTGCCAGCACCTCGTCCCTTGAAGCTTTCTTT.

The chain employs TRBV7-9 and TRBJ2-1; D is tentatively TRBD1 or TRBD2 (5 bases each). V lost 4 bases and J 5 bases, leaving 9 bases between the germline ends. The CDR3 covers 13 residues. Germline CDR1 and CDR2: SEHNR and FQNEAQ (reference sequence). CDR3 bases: TGTGCCAGCAGCTGGGGGACCCACAATGAGCAGTTCTTC. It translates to CASSWGTHNEQFF.

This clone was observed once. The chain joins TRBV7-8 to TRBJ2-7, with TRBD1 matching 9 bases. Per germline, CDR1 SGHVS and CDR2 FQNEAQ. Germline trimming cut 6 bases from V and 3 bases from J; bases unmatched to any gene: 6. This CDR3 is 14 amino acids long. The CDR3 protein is CASSHRGQGYEQYF. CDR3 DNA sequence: TGTGCCAGCAGTCACAGGGGACAGGGCTACGAGCAGTACTTC.

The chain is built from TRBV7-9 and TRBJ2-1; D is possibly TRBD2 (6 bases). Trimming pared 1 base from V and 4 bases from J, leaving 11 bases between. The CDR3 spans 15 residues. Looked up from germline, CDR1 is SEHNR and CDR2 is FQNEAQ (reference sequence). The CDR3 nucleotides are TGTGCCAGCAGCTTAGACGGCGGGGTGTACAATGAGCAGTTCTTC. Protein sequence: CASSLDGGVYNEQFF.

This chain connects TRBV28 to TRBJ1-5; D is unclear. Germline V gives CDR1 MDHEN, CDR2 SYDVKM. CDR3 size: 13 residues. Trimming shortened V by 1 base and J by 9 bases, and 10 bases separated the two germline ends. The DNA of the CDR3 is TGTGCCAGCAGTTTATTGCGTCTGGGGCCCCAGCATTTT. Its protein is CASSLLRLGPQHF.

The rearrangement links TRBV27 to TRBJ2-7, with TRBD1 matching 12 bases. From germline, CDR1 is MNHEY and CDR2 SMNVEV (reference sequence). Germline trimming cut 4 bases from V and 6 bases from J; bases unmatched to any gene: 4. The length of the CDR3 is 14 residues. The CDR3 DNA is TGTGCCAGCAGTTGGGACAGGGGGCAGGGCGAGCAGTACTTC. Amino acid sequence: CASSWDRGQGEQYF.

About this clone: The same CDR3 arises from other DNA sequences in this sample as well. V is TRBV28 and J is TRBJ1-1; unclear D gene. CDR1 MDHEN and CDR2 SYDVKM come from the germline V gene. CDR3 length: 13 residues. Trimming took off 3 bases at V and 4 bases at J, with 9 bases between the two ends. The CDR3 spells CASSLGVGTEAFF. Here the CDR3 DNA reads TGTGCCAGCAGTTTGGGAGTAGGCACTGAAGCTTTCTTT.

CDR3 sequence: CASSQWQGQGANEQFF. In DNA, the CDR3 is TGTGCCAGCAGCCAATGGCAGGGACAGGGGGCGAATGAGCAGTTCTTC. The rearrangement links TRBV9 to TRBJ2-1, with 12 bases aligning to TRBD1. Germline CDR1 and CDR2: SGDLS and YYNGEE. This CDR3 comprises 16 residues. J was trimmed by 7 bases and V by 4 bases; bases with no gene match: 9.

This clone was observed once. In nucleotides, the CDR3 is TGTGCCAGCAGTTACATCCAGGGGGCTATCTACGAGCAGTACTTC. It specifies CASSYIQGAIYEQYF. The chain couples TRBV6-5 to TRBJ2-7, with TRBD1 matching 8 bases. CDR1 and CDR2 (germline): MNHEY, SVGAGI. The CDR3 has 15 residues. With 2 bases clipped from V and 3 bases from J, the junction kept 6 bases outside the gene matches.

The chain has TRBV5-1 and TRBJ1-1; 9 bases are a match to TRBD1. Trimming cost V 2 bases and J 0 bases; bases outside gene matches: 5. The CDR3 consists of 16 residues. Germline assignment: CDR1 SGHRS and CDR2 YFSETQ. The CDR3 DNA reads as TGCGCCAGCAGCTTACACAGGGGGCCGGTGAACACTGAAGCTTTCTTT. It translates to CASSLHRGPVNTEAFF.

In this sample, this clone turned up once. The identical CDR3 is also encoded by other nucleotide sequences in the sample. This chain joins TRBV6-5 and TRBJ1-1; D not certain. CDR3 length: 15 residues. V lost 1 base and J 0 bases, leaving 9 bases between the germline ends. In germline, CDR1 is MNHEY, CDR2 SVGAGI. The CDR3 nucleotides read TGTGCCAGCAGTTACTTTCTGGGGTTGAACACTGAAGCTTTCTTT. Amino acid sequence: CASSYFLGLNTEAFF.

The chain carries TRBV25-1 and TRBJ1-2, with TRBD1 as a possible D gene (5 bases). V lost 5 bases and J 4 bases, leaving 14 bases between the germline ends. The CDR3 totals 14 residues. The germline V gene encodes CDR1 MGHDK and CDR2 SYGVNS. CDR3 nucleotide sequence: TGTGCCAGCAGTACTCAGACAGCTTTCTATGGCTACACCTTC. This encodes CASSTQTAFYGYTF.